The source of this T cell receptor beta chain is a study of regulatory T cells in long-lasting Graves disease. Study-level findings and limits: Among samples with persistent disease, TRBV28, TRBJ1-2 and TRBJ2-5 were favored.

Relying on iRepertoire HTBI primers and Arm-PCR of CDR3 regions, the team built TCR beta libraries. TCRdb used MiXCR to reprocess the multiplex PCR reads, holding one entry per CDR3 protein. The sample carries 440,000 or so distinct CDR3 sequences, 15% to 20% recorded once. V gave up 1 base and J gave up 6 bases, with 10 bases separating them. The germline gives CDR1 SGHAT, CDR2 FQNNGV. CDR3 size: 14 residues. This clonotype was seen repeatedly, ten times or more. The antigen is not known. The time point here: newly diagnosed GD, antithyroid drugs for less than 3 months. Extracted PBMC RNA gave rise to the TCR library. This sample was also put to use in a study of T cells in Graves' hyperthyroidism and ophthalmopathy. This second study notes: A 13 V-J model separated ophthalmopathy from stable hyperthyroidism.

Here the sequenced sample was peripheral blood mononuclear cells (PBMCs), taken at new diagnosis, from a patient treated with antithyroid drugs. The chain has TRBV11-2 and TRBJ2-1, with D maybe TRBD2 (6 bases). The TCR comes from a woman aged 25-40 years with Graves disease. The CDR3 sequence: CASSLVLAVNEQFF. The CDR3 coding sequence is TGTGCCAGCAGCTTAGTACTAGCAGTCAATGAGCAGTTCTTC.